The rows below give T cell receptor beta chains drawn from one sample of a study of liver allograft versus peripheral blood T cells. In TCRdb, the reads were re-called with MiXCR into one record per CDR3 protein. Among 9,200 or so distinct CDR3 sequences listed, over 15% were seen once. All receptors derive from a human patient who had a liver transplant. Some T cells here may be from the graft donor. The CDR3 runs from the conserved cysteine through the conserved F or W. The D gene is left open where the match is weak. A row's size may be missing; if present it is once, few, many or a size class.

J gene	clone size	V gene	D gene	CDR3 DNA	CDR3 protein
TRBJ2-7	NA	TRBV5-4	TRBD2	TGTGCCAGCAGGGCTAGCGGGGGCCACGAGCAGTACTTC	CASRASGGHEQYF
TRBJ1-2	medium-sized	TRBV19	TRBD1	TGTGCCAGTAGTACCCGGGACAGGGGGAATCTCTATGGCTACACCTTC	CASSTRDRGNLYGYTF
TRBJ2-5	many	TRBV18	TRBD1	TGTGCCAGCTCACCCTCTAGGACAGGACAAGAGACCCAGTACTTC	CASSPSRTGQETQYF
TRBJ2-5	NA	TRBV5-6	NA	TGTGCCAGCAGCCCTGTGGAGAGGGAGACCCAGTACTTC	CASSPVERETQYF
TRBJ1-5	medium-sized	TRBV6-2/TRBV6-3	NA	TGTGCCAGCAGTCGACAGACCGAGAATCAGCCCCAGCATTTT	CASSRQTENQPQHF
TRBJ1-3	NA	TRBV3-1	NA	TGTGCCAGCAGCCAAGTCAGCTCTGGAAACACCATATATTTT	CASSQVSSGNTIYF
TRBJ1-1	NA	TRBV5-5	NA	TGTGCCAGCAGCTCCCCCCGGGGGAGGTCCTACACTGAAGCTTTCTTT	CASSSPRGRSYTEAFF
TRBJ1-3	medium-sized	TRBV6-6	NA	TGTGCCAGCAGTACGCTGGGAAACACCATATATTTT	CASSTLGNTIYF
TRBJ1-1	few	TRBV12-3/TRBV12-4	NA	TGTGCCAGCAGTTTGTCTGGTATGCCAACAAATATGAACACTGAAGCTTTCTTT	CASSLSGMPTNMNTEAFF
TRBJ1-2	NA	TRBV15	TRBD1	TGTGCCACCAGCAGTTCGGGCAGGGGGCAGGAATATGGCTACACCTTC	CATSSSGRGQEYGYTF
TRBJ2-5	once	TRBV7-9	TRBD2	TGTGCCAGAAGCCCTGGGACTACTATAACAAAAGAGACCCAGTACTTC	CARSPGTTITKETQYF
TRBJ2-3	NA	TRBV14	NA	TGTGCCAGCAGCCAAGATCGGAGGAATACGCAGTATTTT	CASSQDRRNTQYF
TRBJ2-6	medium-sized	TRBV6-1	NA	TGTGCCAGCAGGGGACCGGAAGGTCAGGCCAACGTCCTGACTTTC	CASRGPEGQANVLTF
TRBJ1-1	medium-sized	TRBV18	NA	TGTGCCAGCTCACCACCGGAGGGTAGGAACACTGAAGCTTTCTTT	CASSPPEGRNTEAFF
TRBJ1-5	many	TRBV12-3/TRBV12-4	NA	TGTGCCAGCACCTCGACGGCCAGCAATCAGCCCCAGCATTTT	CASTSTASNQPQHF
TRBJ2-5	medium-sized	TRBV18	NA	TGTGCCAGCTCACGAAATTCCGAAGAGACCCAGTACTTC	CASSRNSEETQYF
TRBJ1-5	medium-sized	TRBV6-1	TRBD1	TGTGCCAGTTCCGGGACAGGTTATCAGCCCCAGCATTTT	CASSGTGYQPQHF
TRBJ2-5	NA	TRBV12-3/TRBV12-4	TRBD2	TGTGCCAGCAGCCTAGGGGCTAGCGGGGGGCAAGAGACCCAGTACTTC	CASSLGASGGQETQYF
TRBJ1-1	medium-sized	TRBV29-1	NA	TGCAGCGCTTCGGACAGCTTTGGGGCTTTCTTT	CSASDSFGAFF
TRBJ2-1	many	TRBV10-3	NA	TGTGCCATCAGTGAGTGGGGGGCCCCCAATGAGCAGTTCTTC	CAISEWGAPNEQFF
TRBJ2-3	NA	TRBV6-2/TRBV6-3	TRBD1	TGTGCCAGCAGTTACTCGTTCTCACAGGGGATTAACACAGATACGCAGTATTTT	CASSYSFSQGINTDTQYF
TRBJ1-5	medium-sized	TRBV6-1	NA	TGTGCCAGCAGTGAAATTCGGGTTAGCAATCAGCCCCAGCATTTT	CASSEIRVSNQPQHF
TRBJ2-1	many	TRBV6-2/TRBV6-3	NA	TGTGCCAGCATGAGTCAGGGGCTGTGGAATGAGCAGTTCTTC	CASMSQGLWNEQFF
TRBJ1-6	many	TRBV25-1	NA	TGTGCCAGCAGTGGGTTAAGGGCAGGACAGAATTCACCCCTCCACTTT	CASSGLRAGQNSPLHF
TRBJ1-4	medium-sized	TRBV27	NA	TGTGCCAGCAGTTTAAGGCCCCCCATAGGAGAGGGGGCTAATGAAAAACTGTTTTTT	CASSLRPPIGEGANEKLFF
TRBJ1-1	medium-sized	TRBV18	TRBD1	TGTGCCAGCTCACCACGGCAGGGGGTCGCGAACACTGAAGCTTTCTTT	CASSPRQGVANTEAFF
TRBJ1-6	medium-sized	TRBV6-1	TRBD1	TGTGCCAGCATCAATACAGGGGGGAATTCACCCCTCCACTTT	CASINTGGNSPLHF
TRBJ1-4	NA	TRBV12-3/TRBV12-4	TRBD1	TGTGCCAGCAGTTCCCCTGAGGACAGGGGGCAAACAACTAATGAAAAACTGTTTTTT	CASSSPEDRGQTTNEKLFF
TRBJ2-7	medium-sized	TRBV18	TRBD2	TGTGCCAGCTCACCCACGGGACTACTCTACGAGCAGTACTTC	CASSPTGLLYEQYF
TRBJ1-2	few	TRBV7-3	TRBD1	TGTGCCAGCACCCTAGGAGGGACAGGGAATGGCTACACCTTC	CASTLGGTGNGYTF
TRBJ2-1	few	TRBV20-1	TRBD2	TGCAGTGCCGCTACCTTCCGCGGGGGGAGCTACAATGAGCAGTTCTTC	CSAATFRGGSYNEQFF
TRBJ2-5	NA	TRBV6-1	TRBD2	TGTGCCAGCAGTTACTCGATGAGGGCGGGGGGCTCCCAAGAGACCCAGTACTTC	CASSYSMRAGGSQETQYF
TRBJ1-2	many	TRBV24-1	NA	TGTGCCACCAGTGATTTGGGGGGCGGCTACACCTTC	CATSDLGGGYTF
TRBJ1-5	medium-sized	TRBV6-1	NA	TGTGCCAGCAGGGGAGGGAGTGGTAGCAATCAGCCCCAGCATTTT	CASRGGSGSNQPQHF
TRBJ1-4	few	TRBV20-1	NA	TGCAGTGCCACCGGCCATTCATCTGAAAAACTGTTTTTT	CSATGHSSEKLFF
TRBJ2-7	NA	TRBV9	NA	TGTGCCAGCAGTCCGGGTGCCACTAAGGACTACGAGCAGTACTTC	CASSPGATKDYEQYF
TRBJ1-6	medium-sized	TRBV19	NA	TGTGCCAGTACCCTAACAGGCGGTTCACCCCTCCACTTT	CASTLTGGSPLHF
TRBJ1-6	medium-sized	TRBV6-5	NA	TGTGCCAGCAGTTACACGGGGAATTCACCCCTCCACTTT	CASSYTGNSPLHF
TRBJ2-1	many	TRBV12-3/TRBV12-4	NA	TGTGCCAGCAGTTTTAGGCGTTTTAGCTCCTACAATGAGCAGTTCTTC	CASSFRRFSSYNEQFF
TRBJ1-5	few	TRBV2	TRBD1	TGTGCCAGCACCCCACAGGGGATAGGCAATCAGCCCCAGCATTTT	CASTPQGIGNQPQHF
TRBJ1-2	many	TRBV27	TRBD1	TGTGCCAGCAGGAAGCAGGGGGACTATGGCTACACCTTC	CASRKQGDYGYTF
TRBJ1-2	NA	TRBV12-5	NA	TGTGCTAGTGCTTTAGGAGGGGACTATGGCTACACCTTC	CASALGGDYGYTF
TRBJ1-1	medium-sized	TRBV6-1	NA	TGTGCCAGCAGTGAAGGTGCAGGTGGCGGGAACACTGAAGCTTTCTTT	CASSEGAGGGNTEAFF
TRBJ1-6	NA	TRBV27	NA	TGTGCCAGCGGGAGGACAGCAACAAATTCACCCCTCCACTTT	CASGRTATNSPLHF
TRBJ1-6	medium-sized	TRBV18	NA	TGTGCCAGCTCACCACCCCACAGTCATTCACCCCTCCACTTT	CASSPPHSHSPLHF
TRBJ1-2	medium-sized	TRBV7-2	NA	TGTGCCAGCAGCCAAGGCGGCAACTATGGCTACACCTTC	CASSQGGNYGYTF
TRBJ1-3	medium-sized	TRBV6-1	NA	TGTGCCAGCAGTGAAGGGGGGGGCTCCCGAAACACCATATATTTT	CASSEGGGSRNTIYF
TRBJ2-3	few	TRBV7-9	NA	TGTGCCAGCAGCTTAGTCCTGGGCACAGATACGCAGTATTTT	CASSLVLGTDTQYF
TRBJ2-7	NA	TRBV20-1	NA	TGCAGTGCTAGAGCCCGAGCAGGCTCCTACGAGCAGTACTTC	CSARARAGSYEQYF
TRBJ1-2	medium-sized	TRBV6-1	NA	TGTGCCAGCAGTGACAGGGGTGGCTACACCTTC	CASSDRGGYTF
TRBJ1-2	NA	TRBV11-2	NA	TGTGCCAGCAGCCCCCAGACGGGCTATGGCTACACCTTC	CASSPQTGYGYTF
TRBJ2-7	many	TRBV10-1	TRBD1	TGCGCCAGCAGTGTGGACAGGGTTACGTCCTACGAGCAGTACTTC	CASSVDRVTSYEQYF
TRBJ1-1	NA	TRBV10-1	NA	TGCGCCAGCGGGGTCACTGAAGCTTTCTTT	CASGVTEAFF
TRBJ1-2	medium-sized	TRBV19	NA	TGTGCCAGTAGTATCTGGTCGAGGGCAGGGGTTGCCTATGGCTACACCTTC	CASSIWSRAGVAYGYTF